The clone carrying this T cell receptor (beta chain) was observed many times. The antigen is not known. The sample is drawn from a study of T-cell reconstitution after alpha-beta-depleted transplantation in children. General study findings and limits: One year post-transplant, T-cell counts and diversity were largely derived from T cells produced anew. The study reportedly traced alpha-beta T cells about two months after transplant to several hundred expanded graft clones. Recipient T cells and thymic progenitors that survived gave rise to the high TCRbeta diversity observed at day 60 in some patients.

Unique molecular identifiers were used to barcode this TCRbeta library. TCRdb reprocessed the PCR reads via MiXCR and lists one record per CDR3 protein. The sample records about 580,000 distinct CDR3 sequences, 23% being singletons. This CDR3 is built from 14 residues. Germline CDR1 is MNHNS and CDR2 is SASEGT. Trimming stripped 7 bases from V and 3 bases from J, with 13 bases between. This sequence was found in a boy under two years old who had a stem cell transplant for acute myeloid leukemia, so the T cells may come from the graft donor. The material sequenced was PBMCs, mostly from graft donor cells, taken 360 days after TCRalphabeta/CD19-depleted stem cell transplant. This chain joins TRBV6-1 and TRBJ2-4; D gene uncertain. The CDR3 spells CASISGRDKNIQYF. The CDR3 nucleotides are TGTGCCAGCATCTCCGGCCGAGACAAAAACATTCAGTACTTC.